Sequencing of this T cell receptor (beta chain) was carried out in a study of response to subunit inactivated influenza vaccine. This clonotype was recorded at least ten times. Its antigen is unknown. The ends were cut back, 3 bases at V and 3 bases at J, with 12 bases in the middle. Germline lookup yields CDR1 SGHDT and CDR2 YYEEEE. The CDR3 is made up of 14 amino acids. Points from the study as a whole: Every seasonal influenza vaccination brings in few new T cells, the authors suggested.

TCRdb reprocessed the RT-PCR reads with MiXCR, giving one entry per CDR3 protein. The table has hundreds of thousands of distinct CDR3 sequences, around 8% seen once. This clonotype was obtained from a man aged 50 to 75 who received an inactivated influenza vaccine. The sample consisted of PBMCs from blood, taken about 24 months after vaccination. The chain joins TRBV5-6 to TRBJ1-2, with D unclear. The CDR3 here is CASSWESAYYGYTF. The CDR3 nucleotides read TGTGCCAGCAGCTGGGAGTCGGCCTACTATGGCTACACCTTC.